The 28 T cell receptor beta chains presented below share a single source sample, sequenced in a study of blood T cell repertoires in COVID-19. TCRdb's copy holds only in-frame clones and misses some; the assay was immunoSEQ multiplex PCR. Of some 140,000 clones in the sample, around 83% were seen once. Sequenced sample: peripheral blood. The receptors here all came from a human donor in a cohort sampled during active COVID-19.

The V gene is TRBV11-2, the J gene TRBJ1-2; D not resolved. This CDR3 spans 14 amino acids. From germline, CDR1 is SGHAT and CDR2 FQNNGV. Trimming removed 0 bases from V and 4 bases from J, with 9 bases in between. The CDR3 spells CASSLDSASYGYTF. CDR3 nucleotides: TGTGCCAGCAGCTTAGATAGCGCTAGCTATGGCTACACCTTC.

The chain has TRBV6-2 or TRBV6-3 and TRBJ2-3; 9 positions match TRBD2. CDR1 MNHEY and CDR2 SVGEGT come from the germline V gene. V lost 5 bases to trimming and J lost 0 bases; unmatched junction nucleotides: 9. The CDR3 has 17 amino acids. The CDR3 loop is CASSGEVTSGSTDTQYF. The CDR3 DNA reads as TGTGCCAGCAGTGGAGAAGTAACTAGCGGGAGCACAGATACGCAGTATTTT.

The chain combines TRBV2 with TRBJ2-5; unclear D gene. The CDR3 spans 13 residues. Deletions cut 5 bases from V and 5 bases from J, with 12 bases between. Germline V gene sequence: CDR1 SNHLY, CDR2 FYNNEI. DNA for the CDR3: TGTGCCAGCAGTCAGCCTAGAGCGGAGACCCAGTACTTC. It yields the protein CASSQPRAETQYF.

V and J are TRBV23-1 and TRBJ2-7; D is ambiguous. TRBV23-1 is designated an ORF whose function remains uncertain. There are 15 residues in the CDR3. Trimming cost V 2 bases and J 4 bases, with 15 bases left between them. This CDR3 is CASSQLELSRYEQYF. The CDR3 region has the DNA TGCGCCAGCAGTCAACTCGAGCTAAGCAGGTACGAGCAGTACTTC.

This clone was counted many times. The chain combines TRBV4-3 with TRBJ1-2; D is unresolved. This CDR3 has 16 residues. Germline CDR1 LGHNA, CDR2 YSLEER. With 0 bases removed from V and 7 bases from J, the gap between germline ends came to 18 bases. In DNA form, the CDR3 reads TGCGCCAGCAGCCAAGATCAACCCTCGGTTCGTGGTGGCTACACCTTC. Amino acids: CASSQDQPSVRGGYTF.

This chain uses TRBV7-2 with TRBJ2-1, with 8 bases matching TRBD1. V lost 5 bases and J lost 12; bases outside the gene matches: 15. The CDR3 runs 15 residues. CDR1 is SGHTA, CDR2 FQGNSA, per germline. CDR3 amino acids: CASSRGTGPRMGQFF. The CDR3 region has the DNA TGTGCCAGCAGCCGGGGGACAGGCCCGAGAATGGGGCAGTTCTTC.

This clone is medium-sized in the sample. The chain links TRBV30 to TRBJ1-1; D unresolved. Germline assignment: CDR1 GTSNPN and CDR2 SVGIG (reference sequence). V gave up 3 bases and J gave up 1 base, with 6 bases separating them. The CDR3 has 12 amino acids. CDR3 coding DNA: TGTGCCTGGAGGACGGGGAACACTGAAGCTTTCTTT. Protein sequence: CAWRTGNTEAFF.

The V gene is TRBV19, the J gene TRBJ1-5; D gene uncertain. Germline CDR1 and CDR2: LNHDA and SQIVND (reference sequence). This CDR3 region has 16 residues. V was pared by 4 bases and J by 0 bases, with 13 bases between. CDR3 residues: CASSNSGGNSNQPQHF. CDR3 coding DNA: TGTGCCAGTAGTAACTCAGGTGGAAATAGCAATCAGCCCCAGCATTTT.

The V gene is TRBV4-3, the J gene TRBJ1-5, with a weak D call TRBD1 (6 bases). The CDR3 consists of 13 residues. The V and J ends lost 11 bases and 3 bases respectively, with 14 bases between them. From germline, CDR1 is LGHNA and CDR2 YSLEER. The CDR3 spells CAGTRTANQPQHF. In nucleotides, the CDR3 is TGCGCCGGTACCCGGACAGCCAATCAGCCCCAGCATTTT.

This clone has a single count. The gene calls are TRBV5-1 and TRBJ1-5; the D gene is possibly TRBD1 (5 bases). V was trimmed by 2 bases and J by 4 bases, leaving 10 bases between them. Germline V CDR1 and CDR2: SGHRS, YFSETQ. There are 14 residues in the CDR3. For the CDR3, the DNA is TGCGCCAGCAGCTTAGAGGGACTGAATCAGCCCCAGCATTTT. Translating gives CASSLEGLNQPQHF. Complete variable domain (other parts from reference TRBV5-1 and TRBJ1-5): KAGVTQTPRYLIKTRGQQVTLSCSPISGHRSVSWYQQTPGQGLQFLFEYFSETQRNKGNFPGRFSGRQFSNSRSEMNVSTLELGDSALYLCASSLEGLNQPQHFGDGTRLSIL.

V gene TRBV27 combines with J gene TRBJ1-5; 7 bases are shared with TRBD1. The V gene's germline CDR1 is MNHEY and CDR2 SMNVEV (reference sequence). V lost 9 bases and J lost 0; bases outside the gene matches: 5. This CDR3 comprises 14 residues. DNA for the CDR3: TGTGCCAGAGGGACAGTGAATAGCAATCAGCCCCAGCATTTT. Its translation is CARGTVNSNQPQHF.

There are a few counts of this clone. The gene calls are TRBV5-1 and TRBJ1-6, with 10 bases matching TRBD1. The V gene's germline CDR1 is SGHRS and CDR2 YFSETQ. V lost 1 base and J lost 7; bases outside the gene matches: 2. The CDR3 has 15 amino acids. The CDR3 DNA sequence: TGCGCCAGCAGCTTGCGGACAGGGGGAAATTCACCCCTCCACTTT. Its translation is CASSLRTGGNSPLHF.

This chain joins TRBV4-3 and TRBJ1-1; TRBD1 aligns across 7 bases. V lost 4 bases and J lost 4; bases outside the gene matches: 6. CDR1 is LGHNA and CDR2 is YSLEER in the germline V gene. The CDR3 runs to 14 residues. CDR3 nucleotides: TGCGCCAGCAGCCGAGACAGGGCCTCCACTGAAGCTTTCTTT. Amino acid sequence: CASSRDRASTEAFF.

The rearrangement uses TRBV5-1 and TRBJ2-1; 14 nucleotides line up with TRBD2. The V gene's germline CDR1 is SGHRS and CDR2 YFSETQ. This CDR3 has 16 residues. The V segment lost 4 bases and the J segment 8 bases; nucleotides outside the gene matches: 8. The CDR3 reads CASSTGLAGEIDEQFF. In DNA form, the CDR3 reads TGCGCCAGCAGCACGGGACTAGCGGGGGAAATCGATGAGCAGTTCTTC.

The gene calls are TRBV9 and TRBJ1-3; D is ambiguous. Germline-derived CDR1 and CDR2 are SGDLS and YYNGEE. The V end lost 3 bases, the J end lost 0 bases, and 13 bases lay between the germline ends. The CDR3 consists of 16 residues. The CDR3 loop is CASSEVPGPSGNTIYF. Here the CDR3 DNA reads TGTGCCAGCAGCGAAGTCCCAGGCCCCTCTGGAAACACCATATATTTT.

The gene calls are TRBV5-1 and TRBJ1-5, with 9 bases identical to TRBD1. Germline V gives CDR1 SGHRS, CDR2 YFSETQ. The ends lost 4 bases at V and 7 bases at J; junction bases unmatched: 6. The CDR3 covers 14 residues. CDR3 in amino acids: CASSQGGQGQPQHF. The CDR3 DNA follows: TGCGCCAGCAGCCAGGGGGGACAGGGACAGCCCCAGCATTTT. Based on the CDR3 plus reference TRBV5-1 and TRBJ1-5, the full variable domain is KAGVTQTPRYLIKTRGQQVTLSCSPISGHRSVSWYQQTPGQGLQFLFEYFSETQRNKGNFPGRFSGRQFSNSRSEMNVSTLELGDSALYLCASSQGGQGQPQHFGDGTRLSIL.

The sample holds a few counts of this clone. The chain employs TRBV6-2 or TRBV6-3 and TRBJ1-5; D is undetermined. The CDR3 loop spans 15 amino acids. Trimming cost V 6 bases and J 2 bases, with 14 bases left between them. From germline, CDR1 is MNHEY and CDR2 SVGEGT. The CDR3 DNA sequence: TGTGCCAGCAGCTCCCTTGGCCGTGGCAATCAGCCCCAGCATTTT. Protein product: CASSSLGRGNQPQHF.

This chain joins TRBV19 and TRBJ1-2; maybe TRBD1 (5 bases). The V gene's germline CDR1 is LNHDA and CDR2 SQIVND (reference sequence). V shed 4 bases and J shed 5 bases, with 17 bases lying between them. The CDR3 totals 15 residues. CDR3 in DNA: TGTGCCAGTAGTAAGGGGCAGGCCTTTTCGTATGGCTACACCTTC. It is translated as CASSKGQAFSYGYTF.

This chain uses TRBV3-1 (or the pseudogene TRBV3-2) with TRBJ1-2, with 9 bases that match TRBD1. Germline values: CDR1 LGHDT, CDR2 YNNKEL (reference sequence). V gave up 1 base and J gave up 7 bases; unmatched junction bases: 7. This CDR3 is built from 15 residues. CDR3 DNA: TGTGCCAGCAGCCAAGGAGGGACAGGGTCCGCTGGCTACACCTTC. Its translation: CASSQGGTGSAGYTF.

J is TRBJ2-2 and V is TRBV18; TRBD2 agrees at 9 bases. This CDR3 contains 16 residues. Germline values: CDR1 KGHSH, CDR2 LQKENI. Losses at the gene ends were 3 bases for V and 4 bases for J; bases not matched to a gene: 6. The CDR3 nucleotides read TGTGCCAGCTCACCGATGGCTAGCGGGGTCACCGGGGAGCTGTTTTTT. This codes for CASSPMASGVTGELFF.

The table lists this clone with a count of one. The V and J genes are TRBV10-2 and TRBJ2-7, with 12 bases that match TRBD2. V trimming: 3 bases; J trimming: 5 bases; junction bases outside the gene matches: 8. CDR1 is WSHSY, CDR2 SAAADI, per germline. CDR3 length: 16 residues. The CDR3 region has the DNA TGCGCCAGCAGTGAAACTCTAGCGGGAGGGCCTCACGAGCAGTACGTC. This encodes CASSETLAGGPHEQYV.

Concerning this clone itself: Other DNA sequences from this sample encode an identical CDR3 as well. The J gene is TRBJ1-1, the V gene TRBV5-1, with D maybe TRBD1 (5 bases). The CDR3 has 13 residues. Looked up from germline, CDR1 is SGHRS and CDR2 is YFSETQ. V shed 0 bases and J shed 4 bases, with 7 bases lying between them. The CDR3 DNA is TGCGCCAGCAGCTTGGAGGGGTTCACTGAAGCTTTCTTT. Amino acid sequence: CASSLEGFTEAFF.

There are many counts of this clone. The V and J genes are TRBV7-9 and TRBJ2-1, with TRBD2 as a possible D gene (6 bases). Germline V gene data show CDR1 as SEHNR and CDR2 as FQNEAQ (reference sequence). This CDR3 is 13 amino acids long. V was clipped by 1 base and J by 5 bases, with 6 bases between them. CDR3 amino acids: CASSLGTNNEQFF. Written as DNA, the CDR3 is TGTGCCAGCAGCTTAGGGACTAACAATGAGCAGTTCTTC.

This sequence joins TRBV12-5 and TRBJ2-2, with a tentative D call TRBD1 (5 bases). Trimming removed 2 bases from V and 5 bases from J, with 15 bases in between. The CDR3 has 16 residues. Germline-derived CDR1 and CDR2 are LGHNT and FRNRAP. CDR3 sequence reads: CASGLNPHRPTGELFF. The CDR3 bases are TGTGCTAGTGGTTTGAATCCACACAGGCCAACCGGGGAGCTGTTTTTT. The full variable domain, rest sourced from reference TRBV12-5 and TRBJ2-2, is DARVTQTPRHKVTEMGQEVTMRCQPILGHNTVFWYRQTMMQGLELLAYFRNRAPLDDSGMPKDRFSAEMPDATLATLKIQPSEPRDSAVYFCASGLNPHRPTGELFFGEGSRLTVL.

V gene TRBV6-5 combines with J gene TRBJ1-5; D remains ambiguous. V lost 3 bases and J 5 bases, leaving 8 bases between the germline ends. From germline, CDR1 is MNHEY and CDR2 SVGAGI. The CDR3 extends over 13 amino acids. The CDR3 spells CASSYNTDQPQHF. The CDR3 DNA reads as TGTGCCAGCAGTTATAATACGGATCAGCCCCAGCATTTT.

With respect to this clone: This specimen includes other DNA sequences encoding the same CDR3. This sequence joins TRBV6-5 and TRBJ2-7, with TRBD2 matching over 9 bases. CDR1 is MNHEY, CDR2 SVGAGI, per germline. V lost 6 bases, J lost 6 bases, and 12 bases stayed unmatched. The length of the CDR3 is 15 residues. The CDR3 spells CASSPVASGALEQYV. CDR3 bases: TGTGCCAGCAGCCCCGTTGCTAGCGGGGCCCTCGAGCAGTACGTC.

V and J are TRBV27 and TRBJ2-7; 9 bases agree with TRBD2. Germline V gene data show CDR1 as MNHEY and CDR2 as SMNVEV (reference sequence). After removal of 2 bases from V and 2 bases from J, the junction contained 1 base not matched to a gene. There are 14 residues in the CDR3. The CDR3 DNA follows: TGTGCCAGCAGTTTACTAGCGGGGACCTACGAGCAGTACTTC. Its translation is CASSLLAGTYEQYF.

The chain uses TRBV7-3 and TRBJ1-1; D gene uncertain. There are 14 residues in the CDR3. The germline gives CDR1 SGHTA, CDR2 FQGTGA. The V and J ends lost 5 bases and 8 bases respectively, with 18 bases between them. The CDR3 spells CASSPTAVAVEAFF. The CDR3 coding sequence is TGTGCCAGCAGCCCCACGGCGGTGGCAGTAGAAGCTTTCTTT.